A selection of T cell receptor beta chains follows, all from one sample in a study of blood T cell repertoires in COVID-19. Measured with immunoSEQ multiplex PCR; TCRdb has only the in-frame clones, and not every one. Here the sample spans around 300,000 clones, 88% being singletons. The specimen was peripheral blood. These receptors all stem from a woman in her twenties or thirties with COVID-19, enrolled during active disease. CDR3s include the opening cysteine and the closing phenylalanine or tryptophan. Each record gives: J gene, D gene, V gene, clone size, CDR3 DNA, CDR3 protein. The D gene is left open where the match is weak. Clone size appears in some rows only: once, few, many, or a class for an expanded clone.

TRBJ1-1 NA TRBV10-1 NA TGCGCCAGCCGATTACAAAACACTGAAGCTTTCTTT CASRLQNTEAFF
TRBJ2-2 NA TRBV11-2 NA TGTGCCAGCAGCTTAGTCAGGGGTACCGGGGAGCTGTTTTTT CASSLVRGTGELFF
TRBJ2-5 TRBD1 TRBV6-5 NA TGTGCCAGCAGTCCCCGGGACAGGGATTCGGAGACCCAGTACTTC CASSPRDRDSETQYF
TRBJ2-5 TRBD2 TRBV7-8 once TGTGCCAGCAGCCCAAGGACTAGCGGGGGGATACGGGAGACCCAGTACTTC CASSPRTSGGIRETQYF
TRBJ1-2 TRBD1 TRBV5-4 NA TGTGCCAGCAGCTTGAGGACAGGAGGCTATGGCTACACCTTC CASSLRTGGYGYTF
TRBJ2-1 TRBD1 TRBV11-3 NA TGTGCCAGCAGCCCTCGATTCGGGACAGGGAATTACAATGAGCAGTTCTTC CASSPRFGTGNYNEQFF
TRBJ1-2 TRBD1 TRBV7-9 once TGTGCCAGCAGCTGGACAGGGGGCGATGGCTACACCTTC CASSWTGGDGYTF
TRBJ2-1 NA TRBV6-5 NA TGTGCCAGCAGTTACCTTTCTGAGCAGTTCTTC CASSYLSEQFF
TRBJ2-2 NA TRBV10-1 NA TGCGCCAGCAGTCAGGGGCGAGCCGGGGAGCTGTTTTTT CASSQGRAGELFF
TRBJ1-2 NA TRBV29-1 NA TGCAGCGTTGAATGGACAGCGGGGAATGGCTACACCTTC CSVEWTAGNGYTF
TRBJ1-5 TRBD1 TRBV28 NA TGTGCCAGCAGTTTCCCCGGGACAGGGCTTTATAGCAATCAGCCCCAGCATTTT CASSFPGTGLYSNQPQHF
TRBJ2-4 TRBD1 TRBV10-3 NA TGTGCCATCAGCCGGACAGGGGGAGACATTCAGTACTTC CAISRTGGDIQYF
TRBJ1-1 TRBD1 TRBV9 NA TGTGCCAGCAGTGGGACAGGGGCCACTGAAGCTTTCTTT CASSGTGATEAFF
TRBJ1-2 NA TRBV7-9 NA TGTGCCAGCAGCTTAACTCGGGGGGACTATGGCTACACCTTC CASSLTRGDYGYTF
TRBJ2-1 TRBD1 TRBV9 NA TGTGCCAGCAGCGAGACAGGGGGCTATGAGCAGTTCTTC CASSETGGYEQFF
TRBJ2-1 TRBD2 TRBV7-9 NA TGTGCCAGCAGCACGTTAGCGGGGGGTGCCTACAATGAGCAGTTCTTC CASSTLAGGAYNEQFF
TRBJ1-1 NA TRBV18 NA TGTGCCAGCTCAAAGGACAGCTACACTGAAGCTTTCTTT CASSKDSYTEAFF
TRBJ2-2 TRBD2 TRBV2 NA TGTGCCAGCAAAGAAGGCCCTAGCGGGGTTTCCACCGGGGAGCTGTTTTTT CASKEGPSGVSTGELFF
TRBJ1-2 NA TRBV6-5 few TGTGCCAGCAGTTACAGTGTTGCGGGGAGTGGCTACACCTTC CASSYSVAGSGYTF
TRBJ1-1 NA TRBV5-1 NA TGCGCCAGCAGCCCCGGGACGGGGGTCTTGGACACTGAAGCTTTCTTT CASSPGTGVLDTEAFF
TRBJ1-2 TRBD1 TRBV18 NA TGTGCCAGCTCACCGGGGACAGAGACCTTCTATGGCTACACCTTC CASSPGTETFYGYTF
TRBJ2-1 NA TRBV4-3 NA TGCGCCAGCAGCCACATGAGTTACAATGAGCAGTTCTTC CASSHMSYNEQFF
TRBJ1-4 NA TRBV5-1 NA TGCGCCAGCAGCTTGGCCGGGATGCGGGTCGAAAAACTGTTTTTT CASSLAGMRVEKLFF
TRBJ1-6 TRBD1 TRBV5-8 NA TGTGCCAGCAGCGGGACCGGGACAGGGCCCAGATCACCCCTCCACTTT CASSGTGTGPRSPLHF
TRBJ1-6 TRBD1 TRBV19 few TGTGCCAGTAACCTTGGACAGGACGACTGGGGAAGAACACCCCTCCACTTT CASNLGQDDWGRTPLHF
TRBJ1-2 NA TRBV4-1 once TGCGCCAGCAGCCAAGATGGGGGCGGGAACTATGGCTACACCTTC CASSQDGGGNYGYTF
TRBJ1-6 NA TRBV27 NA TGTGCCAGCAGTTTTTTGCGTCATAATTCACCCCTCCACTTT CASSFLRHNSPLHF
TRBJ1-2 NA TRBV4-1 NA TGCGCCAGCAGCCACATGGACAGTCGCTATGGCTACACCTTC CASSHMDSRYGYTF
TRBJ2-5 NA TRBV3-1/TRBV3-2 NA TGTGCCAGCAGCCAAGCGGGGGAACTTCAAGAGACCCAGTACTTC CASSQAGELQETQYF
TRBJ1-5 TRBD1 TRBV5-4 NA TGTGCCAGCAGCTTGGCTGGGGACAGCGATCAGCCCCAGCATTTT CASSLAGDSDQPQHF
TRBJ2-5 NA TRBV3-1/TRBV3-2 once TGTGCCAGCAGCCAAGATTTACCTGGGAGGTCGGAGACCCAGTACTTC CASSQDLPGRSETQYF
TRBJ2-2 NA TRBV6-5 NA TGTGCCAGCCTTACGAGCGGGGAGCTGTTTTTT CASLTSGELFF
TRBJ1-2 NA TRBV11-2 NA TGTGCCAGCAGCTTATCAACAGAGTACTATGGCTACACCTTC CASSLSTEYYGYTF
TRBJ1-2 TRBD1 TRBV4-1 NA TGCGCCAGCAGCCAAGATCGGACAGGGAACGGCTACACCTTC CASSQDRTGNGYTF
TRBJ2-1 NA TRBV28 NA TGTGCCAGCAGTCGGGGTGGCTCCTACAATGAGCAGTTCTTC CASSRGGSYNEQFF
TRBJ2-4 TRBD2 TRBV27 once TGTGCCAGCAGTCCCGGACTAGCTAACATTCAGTACTTC CASSPGLANIQYF
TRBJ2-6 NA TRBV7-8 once TGTGCCAGCACCCCACCAGGGCAGGGGACACGAGGGGCCAACGTCCTGACTTTC CASTPPGQGTRGANVLTF
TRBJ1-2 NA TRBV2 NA TGTGCCAGCCTAAAGTTGGGGGGTGAGGGCTATGGCTACACCTTC CASLKLGGEGYGYTF
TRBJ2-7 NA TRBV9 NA TGTGCCAGCAGCGTAGGATCGGGGAACTACGAGCAGTACTTC CASSVGSGNYEQYF
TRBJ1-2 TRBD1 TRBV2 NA TGTGCCAGCGGGTGGGACAGGGCTGGCTACACCTTC CASGWDRAGYTF
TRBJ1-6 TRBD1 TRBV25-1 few TGTGCCAGCAGTGACTCCATACAGGGGAATTCACCCCTCCACTTT CASSDSIQGNSPLHF
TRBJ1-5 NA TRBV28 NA TGTGCCAGCAGTTTGGGTCAGGGGTATCGGCAGCCCCAGCATTTT CASSLGQGYRQPQHF
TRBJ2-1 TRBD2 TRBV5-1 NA TGCGCCAGCAGCTTGGGGGGTAGCGGGGGACCCAAATACAATGAGCAGTTCTTC CASSLGGSGGPKYNEQFF
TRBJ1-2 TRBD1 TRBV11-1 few TGTGCCAGCAGTTTTCTCTCAGGGGGAAACTATGGCTACACCTTC CASSFLSGGNYGYTF
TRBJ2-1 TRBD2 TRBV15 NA TGTGCCATCGAGATGGAACTAGCGGGGAGCCCTGGTGAGCAGTTCTTC CAIEMELAGSPGEQFF
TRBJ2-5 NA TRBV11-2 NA TGTGCCAGCAGCCCCCTTTTGGCACAAGAGACCCAGTACTTC CASSPLLAQETQYF